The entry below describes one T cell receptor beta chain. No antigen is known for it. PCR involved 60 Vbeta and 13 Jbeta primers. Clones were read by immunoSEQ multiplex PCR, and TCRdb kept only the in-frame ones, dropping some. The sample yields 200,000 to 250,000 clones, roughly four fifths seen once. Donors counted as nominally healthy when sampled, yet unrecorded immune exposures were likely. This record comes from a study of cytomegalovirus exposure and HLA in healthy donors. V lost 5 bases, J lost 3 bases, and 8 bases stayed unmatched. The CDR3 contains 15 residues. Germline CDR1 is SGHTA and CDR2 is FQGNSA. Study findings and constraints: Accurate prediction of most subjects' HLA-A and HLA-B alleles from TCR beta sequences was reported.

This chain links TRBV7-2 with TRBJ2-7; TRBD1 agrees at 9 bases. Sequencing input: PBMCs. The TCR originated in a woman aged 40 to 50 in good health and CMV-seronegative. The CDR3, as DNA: TGTGCCAGCAGCGGCTCGACAGGGGGTCTCTACGAGCAGTACTTC. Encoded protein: CASSGSTGGLYEQYF.